This T cell receptor beta chain was recovered during a study of Graves' ophthalmopathy and Graves' hyperthyroidism. CDR1 is SGHRS, CDR2 YFSETQ, per germline. This CDR3 has 17 residues. V was pared by 3 bases and J by 3 bases, with 10 bases of the junction left unmatched. Amplification of TCR beta CDR3 regions used RNA transcripts. RT-PCR with HTBI primers came first, then second-round multiplex PCR. TCRdb used MiXCR to reprocess the multiplex PCR reads, holding one entry per CDR3 protein. The sample has over a million distinct CDR3 sequences, about 38% seen once. The clonotype comes from an adult man with Graves' hyperthyroidism. The chain joins TRBV5-1 to TRBJ2-7; 12 bases agree with TRBD1. The sample consisted of peripheral blood or thyroid tissue (not recorded which). The CDR3 nucleotides are TGCGCCAGCAGCTGGGGACAGGGGGCATGGGCTGGCTACGAGCAGTACTTC. Amino acid sequence: CASSWGQGAWAGYEQYF.